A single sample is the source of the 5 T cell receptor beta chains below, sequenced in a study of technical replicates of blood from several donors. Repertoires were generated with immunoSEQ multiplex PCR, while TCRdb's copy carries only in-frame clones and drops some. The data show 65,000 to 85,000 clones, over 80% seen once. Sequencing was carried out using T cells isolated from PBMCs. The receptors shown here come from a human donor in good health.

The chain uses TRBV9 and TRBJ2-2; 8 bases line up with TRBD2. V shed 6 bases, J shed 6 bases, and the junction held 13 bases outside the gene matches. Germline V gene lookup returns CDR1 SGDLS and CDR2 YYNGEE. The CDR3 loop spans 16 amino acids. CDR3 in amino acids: CASNPIGGDSPGELFF. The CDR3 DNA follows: TGTGCCAGCAACCCCATCGGGGGGGATTCGCCCGGGGAGCTGTTTTTT.

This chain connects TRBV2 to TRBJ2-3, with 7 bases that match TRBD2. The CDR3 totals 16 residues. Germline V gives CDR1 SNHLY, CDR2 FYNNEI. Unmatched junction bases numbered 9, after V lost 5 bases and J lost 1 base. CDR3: CASSRRAGEGTDTQYF. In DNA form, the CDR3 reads TGTGCCAGCAGTCGACGGGCGGGGGAGGGCACAGATACGCAGTATTTT.

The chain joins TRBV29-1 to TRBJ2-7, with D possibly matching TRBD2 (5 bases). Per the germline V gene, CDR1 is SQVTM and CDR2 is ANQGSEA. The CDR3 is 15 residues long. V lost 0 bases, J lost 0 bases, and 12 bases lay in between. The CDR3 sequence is CSVEDWAEDSYEQYF. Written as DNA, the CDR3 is TGCAGCGTTGAAGATTGGGCGGAGGACTCCTACGAGCAGTACTTC.

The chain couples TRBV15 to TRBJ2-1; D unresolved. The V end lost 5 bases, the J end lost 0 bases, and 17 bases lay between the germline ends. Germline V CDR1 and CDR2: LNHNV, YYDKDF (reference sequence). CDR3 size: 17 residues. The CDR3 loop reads CATSPLSRSSSYNEQFF. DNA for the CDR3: TGTGCCACCAGCCCTCTGAGCCGGAGCAGCTCCTACAATGAGCAGTTCTTC.

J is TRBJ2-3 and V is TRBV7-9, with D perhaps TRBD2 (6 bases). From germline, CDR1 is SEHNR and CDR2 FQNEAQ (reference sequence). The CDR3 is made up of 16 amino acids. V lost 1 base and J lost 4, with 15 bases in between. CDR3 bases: TGTGCCAGCAGCTTAGACCGGGGGTTGGAAGCAGATACGCAGTATTTT. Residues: CASSLDRGLEADTQYF.